This TCR beta chain emerged from a study of Graves' ophthalmopathy and Graves' hyperthyroidism. The authors amplified TCR beta CDR3 regions, and they did so from RNA transcripts for repertoire sequencing. Following a first-round RT-PCR that used HTBI primers, a second-round multiplex PCR was carried out. A single record per CDR3 protein comes from TCRdb applying MiXCR to the multiplex PCR reads. The sample includes 230,000 or so distinct CDR3 sequences, about 46% of them seen just once. Study results and limitations: Prediction of ophthalmopathy progression reached about 65% sensitivity and approximately 73% specificity. Most thyroid clonotypes expanded beyond 0.001 frequency were also found in blood. A model of 13 signatures distinguished ophthalmopathy from stable hyperthyroidism at 87.88% sensitivity and 81.08% specificity.

Note on this clonotype: The antigen remains unidentified.

The diagnostic workup employed clinical symptoms, serum thyroxine, TRAb, thyroid ultrasound and orbital computed tomography. The J segment lost 4 bases and the V segment lost 5 bases, leaving 4 bases of the junction unmatched. This CDR3 has 15 residues. Germline V CDR1 and CDR2: SEHNR, FQNEAQ (reference sequence). This chain joins TRBV7-9 and TRBJ1-4, with 10 bases aligning to TRBD1. This TCR derives from an adult man with Graves' ophthalmopathy. Input material: peripheral blood. The chain's CDR3 is CASSTGTGVNEKLFF. DNA of the CDR3: TGTGCCAGCAGCACCGGGACAGGGGTTAATGAAAAACTGTTTTTT.